This TCR beta chain derives from a study of control samples from healthy donors and cancer patients. Germline V lookup: CDR1 MNHEY, CDR2 SVGAGI. V was clipped by 0 bases and J by 0 bases, with 11 bases between them. The CDR3 length is 16 residues. Produced via immunoSEQ multiplex PCR; TCRdb's table is partial and in-frame only. The data contain about 170,000 clones, roughly 91% of them singletons. The sequence was obtained from a woman in her twenties or thirties in good health. Material for sequencing was blood. The V call is TRBV6-5, the J call TRBJ1-1; D is possibly TRBD1 (5 bases). In DNA, the CDR3 is TGTGCCAGCAGTTACTCGATTCAGGGACTGAACACTGAAGCTTTCTTT. Amino acid sequence: CASSYSIQGLNTEAFF.